These T cell receptor beta chains were read from a single sample in a study of Ad26.COV2.S vaccination and SARS-CoV-2 variants. Profiled with immunoSEQ multiplex PCR; TCRdb holds only in-frame clones, not every one. Of a few hundred thousand clones in the sample, around nine tenths were seen once. The sample was peripheral blood, taken in a trial of Ad26.COV2.S vaccine versus placebo. The receptors originated from a person between 18 and 59 years old who received the Ad26.COV2.S COVID-19 vaccine or a placebo. The CDR3 runs from the conserved cysteine through the conserved F or W. D genes are given only for firm matches. Not every row has a clone size; where given, it reads once, few, many or a size class.

j_call | v_call | d_call | clone_size | cdr3_nt | cdr3_aa
TRBJ1-5 | TRBV4-3 | - | once | TGCGCCAGCAGCCAAGTCCCTAATCAGCCCCAGCATTTT | CASSQVPNQPQHF
TRBJ1-1 | TRBV2 | - | few | TGTGCCAGCAGTCTACAGGAGGTGTTGACTGAAGCTTTCTTT | CASSLQEVLTEAFF
TRBJ1-5 | TRBV18 | - | - | TGTGCCAGCTCACCCCCCCCCGGTGGGAATCAGCCCCAGCATTTT | CASSPPPGGNQPQHF
TRBJ1-6 | TRBV11-2 | - | few | TGTGCCAGCAGCCCCGGGAGGGGTAATTCACCCCTCCACTTT | CASSPGRGNSPLHF
TRBJ2-7 | TRBV5-1 | - | - | TGCGCCAGCAAAATGGCGGGCGAGCAGTACTTC | CASKMAGEQYF
TRBJ2-3 | TRBV7-9 | - | - | TGTGCCAGCAGCTTAATGGGGGATACGCAGTATTTT | CASSLMGDTQYF
TRBJ1-1 | TRBV6-2/TRBV6-3 | - | - | TGTGCCAGCAGTTATTACGTCAACACTGAAGCTTTCTTT | CASSYYVNTEAFF
TRBJ2-3 | TRBV7-2 | - | - | TGTGCCAGCAGCCCCCCTGGGGGGGCCATGGATACGCAGTATTTT | CASSPPGGAMDTQYF
TRBJ2-3 | TRBV18 | TRBD1 | - | TGTGCCAGCTCACCAATAGACAGGGGAGATACGCAGTATTTT | CASSPIDRGDTQYF
TRBJ2-4 | TRBV5-1 | TRBD1 | - | TGCGCCAGCAGCTTGGAAGGAACAGGGGGTAACATTCAGTACTTC | CASSLEGTGGNIQYF
TRBJ2-7 | TRBV7-2 | - | few | TGTGCCAGCACCCCGCAGGGCTACGAGCAGTACTTC | CASTPQGYEQYF
TRBJ1-5 | TRBV3-1/TRBV3-2 | - | - | TGTGCCAGCAGCCAACGGGGCTGTCAGCCCCAGCATTTT | CASSQRGCQPQHF
TRBJ1-5 | TRBV5-8 | - | - | TGTGCCAGCAGCGTCGTAAGGGGTCAGCCCCAGCATTTT | CASSVVRGQPQHF
TRBJ2-2 | TRBV6-5 | - | - | TGTGCCAGCAGCGCGTCGGGGAGCGGGGAGCTGTTTTTT | CASSASGSGELFF
TRBJ1-2 | TRBV7-2 | TRBD1 | - | TGTGCCAGCAGCTTAGCCCCGGACAGGGGGCATGGCTACACCTTC | CASSLAPDRGHGYTF
TRBJ2-7 | TRBV6-5 | - | - | TGTGCCAGCAGGGCGGGACGGGAGAGCTCCTACGAGCAGTACTTC | CASRAGRESSYEQYF
TRBJ1-5 | TRBV28 | - | - | TGTGCCAGCAGTAACTGGTCATTTCAGCCCCAGCATTTT | CASSNWSFQPQHF
TRBJ2-3 | TRBV30 | - | - | TGTGCCTCCCCAAAGGGTCAGGGCGGAGATACGCAGTATTTT | CASPKGQGGDTQYF
TRBJ2-7 | TRBV15 | TRBD2 | - | TGTGCCACCAGCAGAGATCTTGCGGGGGGGACCTACGAGCAGTACTTC | CATSRDLAGGTYEQYF
TRBJ2-2 | TRBV6-2/TRBV6-3 | - | - | TGTGCCAGCAGTTACTGGCGGGGGAACACCGGGGAGCTGTTTTTT | CASSYWRGNTGELFF
TRBJ2-3 | TRBV7-2 | - | - | TGTGCCAGCAGCTTAGCGGGTGGATCTAGCACAGATACGCAGTATTTT | CASSLAGGSSTDTQYF
TRBJ2-1 | TRBV7-9 | - | - | TGTGCCAGCAGCTTAGAAGGGAGCCCCTACAATGAGCAGTTCTTC | CASSLEGSPYNEQFF
TRBJ2-5 | TRBV12-3/TRBV12-4 | - | - | TGTGCCAGCAGTCCCATCCCTCAAGAGACCCAGTACTTC | CASSPIPQETQYF
TRBJ2-3 | TRBV5-1 | - | - | TGCGCCAGCAGCTTGACAGACCCTAGCACAGATACGCAGTATTTT | CASSLTDPSTDTQYF
TRBJ2-1 | TRBV30 | TRBD2 | - | TGTGCCTGGAGGGTAACGGGGGGAACCAATGAGCAGTTCTTC | CAWRVTGGTNEQFF
TRBJ1-2 | TRBV7-9 | - | - | TGTGCCAGCAGCTTTGACTTGGAAGGCAGCTATGGCTACACCTTC | CASSFDLEGSYGYTF
TRBJ2-1 | TRBV11-3 | - | - | TGTGCCAGCAGCGTTGGAGGAGGGGTCAGTGAGCAGTTCTTC | CASSVGGGVSEQFF
TRBJ2-7 | TRBV19 | - | - | TGTGCCAGTAGTATAGGCATGACCGTAAGGGAGCAGTACTTC | CASSIGMTVREQYF
TRBJ2-3 | TRBV24-1 | - | - | TGTGCCACCAGTGATTTGCATGGGGGAATCGATACGCAGTATTTT | CATSDLHGGIDTQYF
TRBJ2-7 | TRBV27 | TRBD2 | - | TGTGCCAGCATGGGAGGGACGAATTCCTACGAGCAGTACTTC | CASMGGTNSYEQYF
TRBJ2-7 | TRBV29-1 | - | - | TGCAGCGTTGAGTCCACAAGCGATAGCTTTTACGAGCAGTACTTC | CSVESTSDSFYEQYF
TRBJ2-5 | TRBV12-5 | TRBD2 | - | TGTGCTAGTCAAATTGGCGGGGGTAAAGAGACCCAGTACTTC | CASQIGGGKETQYF
TRBJ1-5 | TRBV28 | - | - | TGTGCCAGCAGCCGGGGGGTCGGGCAGCCCCAGCATTTT | CASSRGVGQPQHF
TRBJ1-4 | TRBV6-6 | - | - | TGTGCCAGCAGTTACAGTATGGGCGAAAAACTGTTTTTT | CASSYSMGEKLFF
TRBJ1-1 | TRBV20-1 | TRBD1 | - | TGCAGTGCTAGTTTCGGATACAGGGGCACTGAAGCTTTCTTT | CSASFGYRGTEAFF
TRBJ2-3 | TRBV9 | TRBD2 | - | TGTGCCAGCAGCGTAGCGGGCGGGGGGTACACAGATACGCAGTATTTT | CASSVAGGGYTDTQYF
TRBJ2-4 | TRBV28 | TRBD2 | - | TGTGCCAGCAGTCCCCTTTTAGCGGGGGCTAGTAGCGGGGCCAAAAACATTCAGTACTTC | CASSPLLAGASSGAKNIQYF
TRBJ2-6 | TRBV9 | - | - | TGTGCCAGCAGCGCAGGCTTCGCTGGGGCCAACGTCCTGACTTTC | CASSAGFAGANVLTF
TRBJ2-6 | TRBV19 | - | - | TGTGCCAGTAGTCCCCGGTTGCGTTTGGGGGCCAACGTCCTGACTTTC | CASSPRLRLGANVLTF
TRBJ2-5 | TRBV7-3 | TRBD2 | few | TGTGCCAGCAGCCCCCGGACTAGCGGGGAGACCCAGTACTTC | CASSPRTSGETQYF
TRBJ2-2 | TRBV3-1/TRBV3-2 | - | - | TGTGCCAGCAGCCAAGTCTACACCCTGGGGGAGCTGTTTTTT | CASSQVYTLGELFF
TRBJ2-1 | TRBV5-8 | - | - | TGTGCCAGCAGCTTTGGAGGGGAGCAGTTCTTC | CASSFGGEQFF
TRBJ2-7 | TRBV4-3 | TRBD1 | - | TGCGCCAGCAGCCCCACAGGGGACTACGAGCAGTACTTC | CASSPTGDYEQYF
TRBJ2-7 | TRBV4-3 | - | - | TGCGCCAGCAGCCAGCTCAGGGTTTCCTACGAGCAGTACTTC | CASSQLRVSYEQYF
TRBJ2-1 | TRBV6-5 | - | - | TGTGCCAGCAGCAACACAGGGTATGAGAATGAGCAGTTCTTC | CASSNTGYENEQFF